This T cell receptor (beta chain) appears in the sequencing data of a study of cytomegalovirus exposure and HLA in healthy donors. Study observations and caveats: Listed as cytomegalovirus-associated were approximately 160 TCR beta chains. Within an earlier analysis, most TCR beta V segments proved productive either about 87% or about 30% of the time.

13 Jbeta primers and 60 Vbeta primers were used for the PCR. Produced via immunoSEQ multiplex PCR; TCRdb's table is partial and in-frame only. Here the sample spans some 110,000 clones, around 80% being singletons. Details on this clone: The antigen is undetermined.

The TCR comes from a woman between 18 and 29 years old in good health and CMV-seropositive. Sequenced: PBMCs.

The CDR3 sequence: CAITRFGVTDTQYF. The DNA of the CDR3 is TGTGCCATCACCCGGTTCGGGGTCACAGATACGCAGTATTTT. J is TRBJ2-3 and V is TRBV10-3; weak D call: TRBD2 (5 bases). The CDR3 has 14 amino acids. CDR1 and CDR2 from the germline V gene are ENHRY and SYGVKD. Trimming cost V 7 bases and J 2 bases, with 13 bases left between them.